These T cell receptor beta chains were read from a single sample in a study of cytomegalovirus exposure and HLA in healthy donors. Sequencing used immunoSEQ multiplex PCR; TCRdb keeps in-frame clones, though not all of them. The sample records approximately 150,000 clones, over 60% being singletons. Input material: PBMCs. Source of these receptors: a woman in her thirties in good health and CMV-seropositive. Each CDR3 is given with its conserved first and last residue. A D gene is named only where the DNA matches it firmly. Only some rows state a clone size, as once, few, many or a class for expanded clones.

j_call: TRBJ2-1; clone_size: -; v_call: TRBV5-8; d_call: TRBD2; cdr3_aa: CASSLARTSGQYNEQFF; cdr3_nt: TGTGCCAGCAGCTTGGCCAGGACTAGCGGCCAATACAATGAGCAGTTCTTC
j_call: TRBJ2-7; clone_size: -; v_call: TRBV12-2; d_call: -; cdr3_aa: CASRSLGGRGYEQYF; cdr3_nt: TGTGCAAGTCGCTCCCTCGGCGGGAGAGGGTACGAGCAGTACTTC
j_call: TRBJ1-4; clone_size: -; v_call: TRBV6-5; d_call: -; cdr3_aa: CASSYGAGNEKLFF; cdr3_nt: TGTGCCAGCAGTTACGGGGCGGGAAATGAAAAACTGTTTTTT
j_call: TRBJ2-2; clone_size: -; v_call: TRBV19; d_call: TRBD2; cdr3_aa: CASSRLAGGTGELFF; cdr3_nt: TGTGCCAGTAGCAGACTAGCGGGTGGGACCGGGGAGCTGTTTTTT
j_call: TRBJ2-7; clone_size: -; v_call: TRBV5-1; d_call: TRBD2; cdr3_aa: CASSTSGDYEQYF; cdr3_nt: TGCGCCAGCAGTACTAGCGGGGACTACGAGCAGTACTTC
j_call: TRBJ2-2; clone_size: -; v_call: TRBV6-5; d_call: TRBD1; cdr3_aa: CASSYGTGPTGELFF; cdr3_nt: TGTGCCAGCAGTTACGGGACAGGCCCCACCGGGGAGCTGTTTTTT
j_call: TRBJ2-3; clone_size: -; v_call: TRBV6-6; d_call: -; cdr3_aa: CASSGYDTQYF; cdr3_nt: TGTGCCAGCAGCGGGTATGATACGCAGTATTTT
j_call: TRBJ2-1; clone_size: few; v_call: TRBV19; d_call: -; cdr3_aa: CASSIRDTPRKEQFF; cdr3_nt: TGTGCCAGTAGTATCCGGGACACCCCCCGTAAGGAGCAGTTCTTC
j_call: TRBJ2-3; clone_size: -; v_call: TRBV7-9; d_call: TRBD2; cdr3_aa: CASSYGLAGSTDTQYF; cdr3_nt: TGTGCCAGCAGTTACGGACTAGCGGGGTCCACAGATACGCAGTATTTT
j_call: TRBJ2-1; clone_size: -; v_call: TRBV7-7; d_call: -; cdr3_aa: CASSSGSSSYNEQFF; cdr3_nt: TGTGCTAGCAGCTCCGGTTCTAGCTCCTACAATGAGCAGTTCTTC
j_call: TRBJ1-4; clone_size: few; v_call: TRBV27; d_call: -; cdr3_aa: CASRDRANNEKLFF; cdr3_nt: TGTGCCAGCCGTGACAGAGCAAATAATGAAAAACTGTTTTTT
j_call: TRBJ2-7; clone_size: few; v_call: TRBV5-4; d_call: TRBD1; cdr3_aa: CASSHARVGTGAYEQYF; cdr3_nt: TGTGCCAGCAGCCACGCGCGAGTCGGGACAGGGGCCTACGAGCAGTACTTC
j_call: TRBJ2-7; clone_size: -; v_call: TRBV10-2; d_call: TRBD1; cdr3_aa: CASSDDRGPYYEQYF; cdr3_nt: TGCGCCAGCAGTGATGACAGGGGCCCTTACTACGAGCAGTACTTC
j_call: TRBJ2-7; clone_size: -; v_call: TRBV6-1; d_call: TRBD2; cdr3_aa: CASSEGSWGGEQYF; cdr3_nt: TGTGCCAGCAGTGAAGGGAGCTGGGGAGGGGAGCAGTACTTC
j_call: TRBJ2-5; clone_size: -; v_call: TRBV30; d_call: -; cdr3_aa: CAWSGTSRETQYF; cdr3_nt: TGTGCCTGGAGTGGGACATCGCGGGAGACCCAGTACTTC
j_call: TRBJ1-2; clone_size: few; v_call: TRBV11-2; d_call: TRBD1; cdr3_aa: CASSLQGASEGHTF; cdr3_nt: TGTGCCAGCAGCTTACAGGGGGCTTCGGAGGGGCACACCTTC
j_call: TRBJ1-5; clone_size: -; v_call: TRBV28; d_call: TRBD1; cdr3_aa: CASSPGTGRAHILSQHF; cdr3_nt: TGTGCCAGCAGTCCGGGGACAGGACGGGCGCACATATTGTCCCAGCATTTT
j_call: TRBJ2-3; clone_size: -; v_call: TRBV7-8; d_call: TRBD2; cdr3_aa: CASSLTSGIIADTQYF; cdr3_nt: TGTGCCAGCAGCTTGACTAGCGGGATTATCGCAGATACGCAGTATTTT
j_call: TRBJ2-3; clone_size: -; v_call: TRBV7-9; d_call: -; cdr3_aa: CASSLVRGTWGTDTQYF; cdr3_nt: TGTGCCAGCAGCTTAGTCCGGGGGACGTGGGGCACAGATACGCAGTATTTT
j_call: TRBJ2-7; clone_size: few; v_call: TRBV9; d_call: TRBD2; cdr3_aa: CASSVQRGPFDEQYF; cdr3_nt: TGTGCCAGCAGCGTGCAGCGGGGGCCCTTTGACGAGCAGTACTTC
j_call: TRBJ2-3; clone_size: -; v_call: TRBV6-4; d_call: TRBD2; cdr3_aa: CASSDSSSGGGGPDTQYF; cdr3_nt: TGTGCCAGCAGTGACTCATCAAGCGGCGGGGGGGGGCCAGATACGCAGTATTTT
j_call: TRBJ1-4; clone_size: once; v_call: TRBV6-4; d_call: TRBD1; cdr3_aa: CASSDLEGAGDEKLFF; cdr3_nt: TGTGCCAGCAGTGACCTGGAGGGGGCGGGCGATGAAAAACTGTTTTTT
j_call: TRBJ2-7; clone_size: -; v_call: TRBV7-3; d_call: -; cdr3_aa: CASSREGTGTYEQYF; cdr3_nt: TGTGCCAGCAGCCGGGAGGGGACAGGGACCTACGAGCAGTACTTC
j_call: TRBJ2-7; clone_size: few; v_call: TRBV28; d_call: TRBD1; cdr3_aa: CATRDRPLREQYF; cdr3_nt: TGTGCCACCAGGGACAGGCCCCTTCGCGAGCAGTACTTC
j_call: TRBJ2-3; clone_size: -; v_call: TRBV5-1; d_call: -; cdr3_aa: CASSFSPLAGPDTQYF; cdr3_nt: TGCGCCAGCAGCTTCTCCCCACTAGCTGGCCCAGATACGCAGTATTTT
j_call: TRBJ1-1; clone_size: few; v_call: TRBV11-3; d_call: TRBD1; cdr3_aa: CASSPYRGGNTEAFF; cdr3_nt: TGTGCCAGCAGCCCGTACAGGGGTGGGAACACTGAAGCTTTCTTT
j_call: TRBJ2-5; clone_size: -; v_call: TRBV7-2; d_call: -; cdr3_aa: CASSPMERGTQYF; cdr3_nt: TGTGCCAGCAGCCCCATGGAAAGAGGGACCCAGTACTTC
j_call: TRBJ2-6; clone_size: -; v_call: TRBV7-9; d_call: -; cdr3_aa: CASSGSGQVLSGANVLTF; cdr3_nt: TGTGCCAGCAGTGGATCAGGGCAGGTACTCTCTGGGGCCAACGTCCTGACTTTC
j_call: TRBJ1-3; clone_size: -; v_call: TRBV19; d_call: -; cdr3_aa: CASSPYSGNTIYF; cdr3_nt: TGTGCCAGTAGTCCCTACTCTGGAAACACCATATATTTT
j_call: TRBJ2-5; clone_size: -; v_call: TRBV18; d_call: -; cdr3_aa: CASSPQQPETQYF; cdr3_nt: TGTGCCAGCTCACCACAACAGCCGGAGACCCAGTACTTC
j_call: TRBJ2-7; clone_size: -; v_call: TRBV5-8; d_call: -; cdr3_aa: CASSLERTFYYEQYF; cdr3_nt: TGTGCCAGCAGCTTGGAAAGGACTTTTTACTACGAGCAGTACTTC
j_call: TRBJ1-2; clone_size: -; v_call: TRBV9; d_call: -; cdr3_aa: CASSGGGKDSNYGYTF; cdr3_nt: TGTGCCAGCAGCGGGGGGGGAAAGGACAGTAATTATGGCTACACCTTC
j_call: TRBJ1-2; clone_size: -; v_call: TRBV28; d_call: -; cdr3_aa: CASSFWPWALYGYTF; cdr3_nt: TGTGCCAGCAGTTTTTGGCCCTGGGCCCTATATGGCTACACCTTC
j_call: TRBJ1-1; clone_size: few; v_call: TRBV4-1; d_call: TRBD1; cdr3_aa: CASSQGTGGFNAEAFF; cdr3_nt: TGCGCCAGCAGCCAGGGGACAGGGGGCTTTAACGCTGAAGCTTTCTTT
j_call: TRBJ2-7; clone_size: once; v_call: TRBV6-8; d_call: TRBD2; cdr3_aa: CASRAGTVYEQYF; cdr3_nt: TGTGCCAGCAGAGCGGGGACTGTTTACGAGCAGTACTTC
j_call: TRBJ2-7; clone_size: -; v_call: TRBV27; d_call: -; cdr3_aa: CASKSRRESYEQYF; cdr3_nt: TGTGCCAGCAAGTCAAGGAGGGAGTCCTACGAGCAGTACTTC
j_call: TRBJ1-2; clone_size: -; v_call: TRBV6-5; d_call: TRBD1; cdr3_aa: CASSYGDRGNYGYTF; cdr3_nt: TGTGCCAGCAGTTACGGGGACAGGGGTAACTATGGCTACACCTTC
j_call: TRBJ1-3; clone_size: -; v_call: TRBV6-5; d_call: -; cdr3_aa: CASSPRREFNTIYF; cdr3_nt: TGTGCCAGCAGTCCTCGGAGGGAATTCAACACCATATATTTT
j_call: TRBJ2-3; clone_size: few; v_call: TRBV7-9; d_call: TRBD1; cdr3_aa: CASSSYTGEDTQYF; cdr3_nt: TGTGCCAGCAGCTCCTACACAGGGGAAGATACGCAGTATTTT
j_call: TRBJ1-2; clone_size: -; v_call: TRBV28; d_call: TRBD1; cdr3_aa: CASSPTGVFNYGYTF; cdr3_nt: TGTGCCAGCAGTCCAACAGGGGTCTTTAACTATGGCTACACCTTC
j_call: TRBJ1-2; clone_size: -; v_call: TRBV11-3; d_call: -; cdr3_aa: CASSLPVYGYTF; cdr3_nt: TGTGCCAGCAGCCTACCGGTCTATGGCTACACCTTC
j_call: TRBJ2-2; clone_size: many; v_call: TRBV5-1; d_call: -; cdr3_aa: CASSLELPFANTGELFF; cdr3_nt: TGCGCCAGCAGCTTGGAGCTGCCGTTCGCGAACACCGGGGAGCTGTTTTTT